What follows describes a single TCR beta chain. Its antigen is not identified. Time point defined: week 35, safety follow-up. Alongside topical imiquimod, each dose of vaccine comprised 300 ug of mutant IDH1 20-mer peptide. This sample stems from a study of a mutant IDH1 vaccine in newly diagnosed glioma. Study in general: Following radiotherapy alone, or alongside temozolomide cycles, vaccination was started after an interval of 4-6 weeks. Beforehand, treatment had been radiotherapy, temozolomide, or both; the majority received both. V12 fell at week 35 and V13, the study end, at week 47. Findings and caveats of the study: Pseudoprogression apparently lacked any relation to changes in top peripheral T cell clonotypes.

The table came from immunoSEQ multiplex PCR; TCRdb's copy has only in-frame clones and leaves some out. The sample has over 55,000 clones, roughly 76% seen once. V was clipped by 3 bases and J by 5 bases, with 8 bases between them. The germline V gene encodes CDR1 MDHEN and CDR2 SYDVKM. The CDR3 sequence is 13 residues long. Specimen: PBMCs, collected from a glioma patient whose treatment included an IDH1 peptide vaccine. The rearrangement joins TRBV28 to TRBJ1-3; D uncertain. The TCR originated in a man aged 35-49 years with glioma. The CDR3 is CASSLVGRNTIYF. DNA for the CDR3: TGTGCCAGCAGTTTGGTAGGGAGAAACACCATATATTTT.